The TCR beta chain described here comes from a study of blood T cell repertoires in COVID-19. Study in general: Samples taken during acute and convalescent COVID-19 were collected in the United States, Italy and Spain.

Trimming took 7 bases from V and 3 from J; bases not matched to a gene: 2. Germline-derived CDR1 and CDR2 are ENHRY and SYGVKD. CDR3 length: 14 residues. Method: immunoSEQ multiplex PCR; TCRdb's copy keeps in-frame clones and lacks some. The repertoire holds some 230,000 clones, with approximately 82% as singletons. V and J are TRBV10-3 and TRBJ1-6; 8 nucleotides line up with TRBD1. This TCR was sampled from a middle-aged man who had recovered from COVID-19. Sequenced material: PBMCs or T cells enriched from blood (not recorded which). For the CDR3, the DNA is TGTGCCATCAAGGGACAGGACTATAATTCACCCCTCCACTTT. It yields the protein CAIKGQDYNSPLHF.